One sample yielded the 19 T cell receptor beta chains listed below, sequenced in a study of blood T cell repertoires in COVID-19. This table comes from immunoSEQ multiplex PCR, and its TCRdb copy is limited to in-frame clones, with some not included. Here the sample spans 75,000 to 80,000 clones, about 87% being singletons. Source material: peripheral blood. These receptors were taken from a human donor in a cohort sampled during active COVID-19.

The CDR3 sequence is CASSSLGTGGAQEYF. The CDR3, as DNA: TGTGCCAGCAGCTCCCTCGGGACAGGGGGCGCTCAGGAGTACTTC. V and J are TRBV7-6 and TRBJ2-7, with 12 bases matching TRBD1. V gave up 4 bases and J gave up 11 bases; unmatched junction bases: 12. The CDR3 consists of 15 residues. Germline CDR1 is SGHVS and CDR2 is FNYEAQ. Drawing the rest from reference TRBV7-6 and TRBJ2-7, the complete variable domain is GAGVSQSPRYKVTKRGQDVALRCDPISGHVSLYWYRQALGQGPEFLTYFNYEAQQDKSGLPNDRFSAERPEGSISTLTIQRTEQRDSAMYRCASSSLGTGGAQEYFGPGTRLTVT.

This rearrangement joins TRBV7-8 to TRBJ1-5; D may be TRBD1 (5 bases). This CDR3 spans 17 amino acids. Trimming pared 0 bases from V and 1 base from J, leaving 13 bases between. The germline V gene has CDR1 SGHVS and CDR2 FQNEAQ. CDR3: CASSLAPAGISNQPQHF. The CDR3 DNA follows: TGTGCCAGCAGCTTAGCGCCGGCAGGGATCAGCAATCAGCCCCAGCATTTT. Together with reference TRBV7-8 and TRBJ1-5, the CDR3 gives the full variable domain: GAGVSQSPRYKVAKRGQDVALRCDPISGHVSLFWYQQALGQGPEFLTYFQNEAQLDKSGLPSDRFFAERPEGSVSTLKIQRTQQEDSAVYLCASSLAPAGISNQPQHFGDGTRLSIL.

V gene TRBV5-8 combines with J gene TRBJ2-2; the match to TRBD1 covers 8 bases. Trimming removed 4 bases from V and 4 bases from J; junction bases left unmatched: 9. CDR1 is SGHTS and CDR2 is YDEGEE in the germline V gene. This CDR3 has 16 amino acids. The CDR3 nucleotides are TGTGCCAGCAGCCACCGACAGGGGTCGGGCACCGGGGAGCTGTTTTTT. As protein: CASSHRQGSGTGELFF.

The gene calls are TRBV4-2 and TRBJ2-5, with 15 bases that match TRBD2. There are 18 residues in the CDR3. The V segment lost 3 bases and the J segment 5 bases; nucleotides outside the gene matches: 10. Per the germline V gene, CDR1 is LGHNA and CDR2 is YNFKEQ. This CDR3 reads CASSQGLAGGLVGETQYF. DNA for the CDR3: TGTGCCAGCAGCCAGGGACTAGCGGGAGGCCTCGTTGGTGAGACCCAGTACTTC.

The chain uses TRBV5-1 and TRBJ2-7; TRBD1 might be the D (6 bases). Deletions cut 0 bases from V and 0 bases from J, with 10 bases between. Germline assignment: CDR1 SGHRS and CDR2 YFSETQ. The CDR3 consists of 15 residues. CDR3 nucleotide sequence: TGCGCCAGCAGCTTGGAACAGGGAGCCTCCTACGAGCAGTACTTC. Its translation: CASSLEQGASYEQYF.

The chain couples TRBV19 to TRBJ2-7; the D gene is possibly TRBD1 (5 bases). In germline, CDR1 is LNHDA, CDR2 SQIVND (reference sequence). The V end was cut by 6 bases, the J end by 5 bases, with 14 bases between. This CDR3 is built from 13 residues. CDR3 DNA: TGTGCCAGTAGACCTCAGGGTGTCCACGAGCAGTACTTC. Amino acid sequence: CASRPQGVHEQYF.

This chain links TRBV11-3 with TRBJ1-1, with a weak D call TRBD1 (5 bases). V was pared by 4 bases and J by 1 base, with 7 bases between. Germline assignment: CDR1 SGHNT and CDR2 YENEEA. This CDR3 spans 13 amino acids. In DNA, the CDR3 is TGTGCCAGCAGCTCAGGACAGAACACTGAAGCTTTCTTT. It specifies CASSSGQNTEAFF.

The gene calls are TRBV11-2 and TRBJ2-1; D might be TRBD1 (6 bases). CDR3 length: 15 amino acids. In germline, CDR1 is SGHAT, CDR2 FQNNGV. V gave up 5 bases and J gave up 0 bases, with 11 bases separating them. CDR3: CASSPQGFSYNEQFF. The CDR3 nucleotides are TGTGCCAGCAGCCCCCAGGGGTTCTCCTACAATGAGCAGTTCTTC. Drawing the rest from reference TRBV11-2 and TRBJ2-1, the complete variable domain is EAGVAQSPRYKIIEKRQSVAFWCNPISGHATLYWYQQILGQGPKLLIQFQNNGVVDDSQLPKDRFSAERLKGVDSTLKIQPAKLEDSAVYLCASSPQGFSYNEQFFGPGTRLTVL.

V usage is TRBV27 and J usage is TRBJ2-5; D is uncertain. The CDR3 spans 15 residues. Germline CDR1 MNHEY, CDR2 SMNVEV (reference sequence). V dropped 0 bases and J dropped 4 bases, with 12 bases sitting between them. As DNA, the CDR3 is TGTGCCAGCAGTTTATCGAGTCAGGTCGGAGAGACCCAGTACTTC. Its translation is CASSLSSQVGETQYF.

The chain combines TRBV6-5 with TRBJ2-3, with 15 bases matching TRBD2. This CDR3 region has 15 residues. The ends lost 8 bases at V and 4 bases at J; junction bases unmatched: 4. Per the germline V gene, CDR1 is MNHEY and CDR2 is SVGAGI. As DNA, the CDR3 is TGTGCCAGCGATGGACTAGCGGGAGGGCCAGATACGCAGTATTTT. This encodes CASDGLAGGPDTQYF.

This sequence joins TRBV5-4 and TRBJ2-1; 11 bases are shared with TRBD2. The CDR3 has 18 residues. Germline V gives CDR1 SGHNT, CDR2 YYREEE (reference sequence). Trimming removed 0 bases from V and 4 bases from J; junction bases left unmatched: 9. Here the CDR3 reads CASSLASGRRGGYNEQFF. CDR3 in DNA: TGTGCCAGCAGCTTGGCTAGCGGGAGGAGGGGGGGATACAATGAGCAGTTCTTC.

This chain links TRBV30 with TRBJ2-5; no clear D gene. This CDR3 comprises 14 residues. V shed 0 bases and J shed 1 base, with 9 bases lying between them. Germline V lookup: CDR1 GTSNPN, CDR2 SVGIG (reference sequence). The CDR3 spells CAWSVGSLQETQYF. The CDR3 coding sequence is TGTGCCTGGAGTGTGGGCAGCCTCCAAGAGACCCAGTACTTC.

The V call is TRBV3-1 (or the pseudogene TRBV3-2), the J call TRBJ2-3, with D tentatively TRBD2 (5 bases). Per the germline V gene, CDR1 is LGHDT and CDR2 is YNNKEL (reference sequence). The CDR3 has 14 amino acids. Trimming shortened V by 0 bases and J by 6 bases, and 10 bases separated the two germline ends. CDR3 amino acids: CASSQDGLADTQYF. As DNA, the CDR3 is TGTGCCAGCAGCCAAGATGGGCTAGCCGATACGCAGTATTTT.

V and J are TRBV27 and TRBJ2-2; perhaps TRBD1 as D (5 bases). The CDR3 contains 16 residues. Trimming removed 3 bases from V and 4 bases from J, with 15 bases in between. Germline loops: CDR1 MNHEY, CDR2 SMNVEV (reference sequence). CDR3 loop: CASSFGWQGSTGELFF. The CDR3 DNA reads TGTGCCAGCAGTTTCGGGTGGCAGGGCTCCACCGGGGAGCTGTTTTTT.

This chain uses TRBV9 with TRBJ2-5; maybe TRBD2 (5 bases). Trimming took off 4 bases at V and 1 base at J, with 23 bases between the two ends. The CDR3 has 18 residues. CDR1 and CDR2 (germline): SGDLS, YYNGEE. The CDR3 sequence is CASSSPPGVPFSQETQYF. CDR3 coding DNA: TGTGCCAGCAGCTCTCCCCCCGGGGTCCCGTTCTCCCAAGAGACCCAGTACTTC.

The genes are TRBV6-6 and TRBJ2-5; possibly TRBD2 for D (6 bases). CDR3 length equals 15 residues. Germline CDR1 and CDR2: MNHNY and SVGAGI (reference sequence). Trimming stripped 6 bases from V and 0 bases from J, with 14 bases between. CDR3 in DNA: TGTGCCAGCAGGTATAATCGGGACTACCAAGAGACCCAGTACTTC. It codes for CASRYNRDYQETQYF.

This clone has only a few counts. The V call is TRBV30, the J call TRBJ1-2, with a tentative D call TRBD1 (6 bases). V lost 1 base and J lost 4, with 10 bases in between. CDR1 is GTSNPN and CDR2 is SVGIG in the germline V gene (reference sequence). The CDR3 has 13 residues. CDR3 sequence reads: CAWSALTGYGYTF. For the CDR3, the DNA is TGTGCCTGGAGTGCCCTGACAGGCTATGGCTACACCTTC.

The chain links TRBV7-2 to TRBJ1-2; 8 bases agree with TRBD1. The germline gives CDR1 SGHTA, CDR2 FQGNSA. CDR3 length: 15 residues. Trimming cost V 1 base and J 4 bases; bases outside gene matches: 5. The CDR3 sequence is CASSLEPGGGYGYTF. The CDR3 DNA reads TGTGCCAGCAGCTTAGAGCCAGGGGGCGGCTATGGCTACACCTTC.

Written as DNA, the CDR3 is TGTGCCAGTAGTGAGGACAGCCGGAATTCACCCCTCCACTTT. This sequence encodes CASSEDSRNSPLHF. The V gene is TRBV19, the J gene TRBJ1-6, with D possibly being TRBD1 (6 bases). The CDR3 is 14 amino acids. CDR1 and CDR2 (germline): LNHDA, SQIVND (reference sequence). V was cut by 5 bases and J by 7 bases, with 12 bases left in between. Full variable domain (remainder filled in from reference TRBV19 and TRBJ1-6): DGGITQSPKYLFRKEGQNVTLSCEQNLNHDAMYWYRQDPGQGLRLIYYSQIVNDFQKGDIAEGYSVSREKKESFPLTVTSAQKNPTAFYLCASSEDSRNSPLHFGNGTRLTVT.